A single sample gave rise to the 21 T cell receptor beta chains below, sequenced in a study of monozygotic twins with inflammatory bowel disease. With the 5' RACE reads reprocessed, TCRdb shows one record per CDR3 protein and no DNA. The table lists approximately 400,000 distinct CDR3 sequences. The sample taken for sequencing was blood. Receptors originate from a human donor with ulcerative colitis or Crohn's disease, or a healthy co-twin of an affected twin (not recorded which).

This chain connects TRBV5-1 to TRBJ1-4; checking the TCRdb D call of TRBD1 is not possible without DNA. From germline, CDR1 is SGHRS and CDR2 YFSETQ. This CDR3 is built from 14 residues. CDR3 loop: CASSQQGSEEKLFF.

V and J are TRBV12-3 or TRBV12-4 and TRBJ1-2; TCRdb's D call of TRBD1 is untestable without DNA. The CDR3 covers 13 residues. The CDR3 here is CASSPTGNRGYTF.

The chain has TRBV20-1 and TRBJ2-2; the TCRdb call, TRBD1, lacks DNA for checking. Germline V CDR1 and CDR2: DFQATT, SNEGSKA (reference sequence). CDR3 length: 15 residues. This CDR3 reads CSARRAGEGDGELFF.

The chain employs TRBV14 and TRBJ1-5. In germline, CDR1 is SGHDN, CDR2 FVKESK. The CDR3 runs 17 residues. Here the CDR3 reads CASSQDIGPAANQPQHF.

The chain combines TRBV2 with TRBJ1-5; lacking DNA, the TRBD1 call made by TCRdb goes unchecked. Germline-derived CDR1 and CDR2 are SNHLY and FYNNEI. This CDR3 is built from 15 residues. The CDR3 reads CASRVDGAGNQPQHF.

CDR3 sequence: CASSSEIRHNEQFF. This rearrangement joins TRBV5-4 to TRBJ2-1. CDR1 and CDR2 from the germline V gene are SGHNT and YYREEE (reference sequence). CDR3 length: 14 residues.

This rearrangement joins TRBV5-1 to TRBJ2-3; there is no DNA to check the TCRdb D call of TRBD2. CDR1 and CDR2 from the germline V gene are SGHRS and YFSETQ. CDR3 length: 18 residues. This CDR3 reads CASSLTSGGAVRTDTQYF. Together with reference TRBV5-1 and TRBJ2-3, the CDR3 gives the full variable domain: KAGVTQTPRYLIKTRGQQVTLSCSPISGHRSVSWYQQTPGQGLQFLFEYFSETQRNKGNFPGRFSGRQFSNSRSEMNVSTLELGDSALYLCASSLTSGGAVRTDTQYFGPGTRLTVL.

This chain links TRBV6-1 with TRBJ1-1. CDR1 MNHNS and CDR2 SASEGT come from the germline V gene. The CDR3 loop spans 17 amino acids. CDR3 sequence reads: CASSTGSEILMNTEAFF.

The J gene is TRBJ2-7, the V gene TRBV27. Germline lookup yields CDR1 MNHEY and CDR2 SMNVEV (reference sequence). CDR3 length: 15 residues. CDR3 sequence reads: CASRPRMSTFYEQYF.

The J gene is TRBJ1-4, the V gene TRBV20-1. This CDR3 has 14 residues. CDR1 and CDR2 (germline): DFQATT, SNEGSKA (reference sequence). The CDR3 protein is CSARDTGMGEKLFF.

The chain employs TRBV6-2 or TRBV6-3 and TRBJ2-1. The length of the CDR3 is 11 residues. Germline CDR1 and CDR2: MNHEY and SVGEGT. The chain's CDR3 is CASSSFYEQFF.

The genes are TRBV2 and TRBJ2-3; TCRdb names TRBD1, which stays unverified in the absence of DNA. CDR3 length: 18 amino acids. Per germline, CDR1 SNHLY and CDR2 FYNNEI. CDR3 loop: CASSDSTRGGFFTDTQYF.

This rearrangement joins TRBV5-1 to TRBJ2-5; TCRdb outputs TRBD1, but without DNA this stays unchecked. CDR1 and CDR2 (germline): SGHRS, YFSETQ. The length of the CDR3 is 15 residues. The CDR3 loop reads CASQAEGGTQETQYF.

The CDR3 sequence is CASKAGRSYNEQFF. V usage is TRBV6-6 and J usage is TRBJ2-1. The CDR3 spans 14 residues. The germline CDR1 and CDR2 sequences are MNHNY and SVGAGI (reference sequence).

The chain employs TRBV12-3 or TRBV12-4 and TRBJ1-1; the D call of TRBD1 rests on TCRdb alone, since no DNA is present to check it. The CDR3 runs 15 residues. CDR3 sequence: CASSPGPQASTEAFF.

This chain joins TRBV30 and TRBJ2-5; TCRdb gives TRBD1 as the D gene, but with no DNA this cannot be confirmed. The CDR3 loop spans 14 amino acids. Germline V gene lookup returns CDR1 GTSNPN and CDR2 SVGIG (reference sequence). This chain's CDR3 is CALVGQGAGETQYF. Drawing the rest from reference TRBV30 and TRBJ2-5, the complete variable domain is SQTIHQWPATLVQPVGSPLSLECTVEGTSNPNLYWYRQAAGRGLQLLFYSVGIGQISSEVPQNLSASRPQDRQFILSSKKLLLSDSGFYLCALVGQGAGETQYFGPGTRLLVL.

The chain joins TRBV5-5 to TRBJ2-7. The CDR3 runs 16 residues. The germline gives CDR1 SGHKS, CDR2 YYEKEE (reference sequence). CDR3 in amino acids: CASSLSGDGRAYEQYF.

V usage is TRBV11-3 and J usage is TRBJ2-1; TCRdb gives TRBD2 as the D gene, but with no DNA this cannot be confirmed. Germline-derived CDR1 and CDR2 are SGHNT and YENEEA. The CDR3 covers 17 residues. The CDR3 protein is CASSRGTSGYSYNEQFF.

The chain has TRBV28 and TRBJ1-2; TCRdb selects TRBD1, and the lack of DNA leaves this call unchecked. The CDR3 is made up of 14 amino acids. The V gene's germline CDR1 is MDHEN and CDR2 SYDVKM. CDR3 region: CASRRQGAREGYTF.

V and J are TRBV18 and TRBJ1-5. CDR1 and CDR2 (germline): KGHSH, LQKENI. The CDR3 covers 15 residues. CDR3 in amino acids: CASSPRFTQNQPQHF.

V usage is TRBV30 and J usage is TRBJ2-1; TCRdb picks TRBD2, but there is no DNA to check that call. This CDR3 comprises 15 residues. Per germline, CDR1 GTSNPN and CDR2 SVGIG (reference sequence). The chain's CDR3 is CAWSVDTSGRGQQFF. The full variable domain, with the rest looked up from reference TRBV30 and TRBJ2-1, is SQTIHQWPATLVQPVGSPLSLECTVEGTSNPNLYWYRQAAGRGLQLLFYSVGIGQISSEVPQNLSASRPQDRQFILSSKKLLLSDSGFYLCAWSVDTSGRGQQFFGPGTRLTVL.